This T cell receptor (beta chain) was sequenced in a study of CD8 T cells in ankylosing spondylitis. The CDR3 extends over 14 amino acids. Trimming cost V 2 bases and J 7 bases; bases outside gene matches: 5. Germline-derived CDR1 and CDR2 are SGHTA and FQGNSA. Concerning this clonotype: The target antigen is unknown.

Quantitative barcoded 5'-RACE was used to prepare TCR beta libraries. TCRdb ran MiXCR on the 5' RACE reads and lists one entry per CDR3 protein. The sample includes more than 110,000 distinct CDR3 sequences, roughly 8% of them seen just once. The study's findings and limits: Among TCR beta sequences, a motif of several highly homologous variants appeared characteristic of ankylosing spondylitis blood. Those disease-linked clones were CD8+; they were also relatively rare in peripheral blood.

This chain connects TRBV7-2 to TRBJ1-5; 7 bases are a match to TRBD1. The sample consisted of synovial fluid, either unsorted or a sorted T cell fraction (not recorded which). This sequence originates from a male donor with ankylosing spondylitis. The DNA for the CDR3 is TGTGCCAGCAGCTTAAGACAGGGTCCCCAGCCCCAGCATTTT. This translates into CASSLRQGPQPQHF.